The clone carrying this T cell receptor beta chain has only a few counts. Antigen specificity is unknown. The sample comes from a study of CD8+ T cells in alopecia areata. RNA extraction was followed by reverse transcription into cDNA, which acted as the sequencing template. Using immunoSEQ multiplex PCR, the repertoire was profiled, and TCRdb retains in-frame clones only, with some absent. The table records roughly 170,000 clones, around 60% of them present only once. Germline V gene lookup returns CDR1 SQVTM and CDR2 ANQGSEA. This CDR3 region has 15 residues. V was cut by 3 bases and J by 0 bases, with 11 bases left in between. As for treatment: oral pan-JAK inhibitor, 5-10 mg twice daily. Study-wide findings and caveats: When scalp samples are sequenced, resident alphabeta T cells of normal skin are also captured.

Sequences were derived from CD8+ T cells sorted from blood, sampled at week 24, from a patient treated with tofacitinib. This TCR derives from a human donor with alopecia areata. The V call is TRBV29-1, the J call TRBJ2-2; D possibly corresponds to TRBD1 (6 bases). The CDR3 nucleotides are TGCAGCGTTGAGGGGACACCCTCGAACACCGGGGAGCTGTTTTTT. Its protein product is CSVEGTPSNTGELFF.